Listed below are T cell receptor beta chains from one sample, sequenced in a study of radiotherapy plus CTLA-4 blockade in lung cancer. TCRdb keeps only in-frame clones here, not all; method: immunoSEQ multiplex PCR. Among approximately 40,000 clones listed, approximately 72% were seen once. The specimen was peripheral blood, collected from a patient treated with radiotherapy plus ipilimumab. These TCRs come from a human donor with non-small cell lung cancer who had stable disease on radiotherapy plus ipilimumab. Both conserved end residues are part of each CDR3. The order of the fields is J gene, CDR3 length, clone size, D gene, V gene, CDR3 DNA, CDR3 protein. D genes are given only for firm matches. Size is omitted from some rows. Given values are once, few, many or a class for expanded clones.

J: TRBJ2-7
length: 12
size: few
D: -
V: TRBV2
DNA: TGTGCCAGCACAGGGGATACCTACGAGCAGTACTTC
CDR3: CASTGDTYEQYF

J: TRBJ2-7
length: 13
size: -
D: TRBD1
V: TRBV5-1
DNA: TGCGCCAGCAACCCGGGACAGGGCTACGAGCAGTACTTC
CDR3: CASNPGQGYEQYF

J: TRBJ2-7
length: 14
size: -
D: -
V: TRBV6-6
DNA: TGTGCCAGCACTCCGGGACTCCGCCCTTACGAGCAGTACTTC
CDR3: CASTPGLRPYEQYF

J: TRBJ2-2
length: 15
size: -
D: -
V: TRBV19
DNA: TGTGCCAGTAGTATAGCTGGGGGCACCACCGGGGAGCTGTTTTTT
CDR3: CASSIAGGTTGELFF

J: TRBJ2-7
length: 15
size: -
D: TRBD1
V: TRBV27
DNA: TGTGCCAGCAGTCCCTACGGGACAGACAACTACGAGCAGTACTTC
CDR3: CASSPYGTDNYEQYF

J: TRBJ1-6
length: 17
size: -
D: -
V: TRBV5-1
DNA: TGCGCCAGCAGCTCCCTTGGGGGCCCGACGGAAAATTCACCCCTCCACTTT
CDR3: CASSSLGGPTENSPLHF

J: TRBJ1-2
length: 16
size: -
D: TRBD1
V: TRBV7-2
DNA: TGTGCCAGCAGCTTAGGCAGGGGGCGACGTGACTATGGCTACACCTTC
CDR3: CASSLGRGRRDYGYTF

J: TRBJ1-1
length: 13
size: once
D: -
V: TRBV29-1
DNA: TGCAGCGTAATTAGGGGTTCGAACACTGAAGCTTTCTTT
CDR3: CSVIRGSNTEAFF

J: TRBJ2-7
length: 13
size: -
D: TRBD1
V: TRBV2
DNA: TGTGCCAGCAGTGGGACAGGGAGCTACGAGCAGTACTTC
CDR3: CASSGTGSYEQYF

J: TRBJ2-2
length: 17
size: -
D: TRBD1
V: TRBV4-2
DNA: TGTGCCAGCAGCCGCAGACGTTCCGACAGGGGTAACGGGGAGCTGTTTTTT
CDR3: CASSRRRSDRGNGELFF